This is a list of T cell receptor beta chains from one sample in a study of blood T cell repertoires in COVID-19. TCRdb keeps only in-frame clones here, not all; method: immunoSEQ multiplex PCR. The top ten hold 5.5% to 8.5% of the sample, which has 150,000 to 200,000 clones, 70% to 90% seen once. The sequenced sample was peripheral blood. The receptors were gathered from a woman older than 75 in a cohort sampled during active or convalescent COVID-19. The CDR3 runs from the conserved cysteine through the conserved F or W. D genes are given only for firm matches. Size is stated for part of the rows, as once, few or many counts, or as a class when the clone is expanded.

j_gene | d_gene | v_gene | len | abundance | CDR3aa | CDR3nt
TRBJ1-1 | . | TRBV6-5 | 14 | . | CASREILPNTEAFF | TGTGCCAGCAGAGAGATACTCCCGAACACTGAAGCTTTCTTT
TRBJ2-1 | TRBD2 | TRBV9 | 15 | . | CASSAGGASYNEQFF | TGTGCCAGCAGCGCCGGGGGGGCCTCCTACAATGAGCAGTTCTTC
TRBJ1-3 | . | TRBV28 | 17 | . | CASSPLTVSGIEGTIYF | TGTGCCAGCAGTCCCCTCACCGTGTCCGGCATCGAGGGCACCATATATTTT
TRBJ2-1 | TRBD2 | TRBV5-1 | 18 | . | CASSLPGTSGTSNNEQFF | TGCGCCAGCAGCTTGCCGGGAACTAGCGGTACCTCCAACAATGAGCAGTTCTTC
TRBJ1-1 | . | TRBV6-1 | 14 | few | CASSENRMNTEAFF | TGTGCCAGCAGTGAAAACAGAATGAACACTGAAGCTTTCTTT
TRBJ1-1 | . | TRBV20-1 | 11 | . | CSAPLQGQAFF | TGCAGTGCACCCTTACAGGGACAAGCTTTCTTT
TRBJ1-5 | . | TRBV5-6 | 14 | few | CASSLSGYNQPQHF | TGTGCCAGCAGCTTATCGGGGTACAATCAGCCCCAGCATTTT
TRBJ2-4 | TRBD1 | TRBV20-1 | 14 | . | CSASLTGDRNIQYF | TGCAGTGCTAGTCTAACAGGGGATCGGAACATTCAGTACTTC
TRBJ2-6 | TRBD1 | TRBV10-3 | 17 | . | CAISESRTGSGANVLTF | TGTGCCATCAGTGAGTCGAGGACAGGGAGTGGGGCCAACGTCCTGACTTTC
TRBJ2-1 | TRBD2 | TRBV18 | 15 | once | CASSPGLAGYNEQFF | TGTGCCAGCTCCCCTGGACTAGCGGGCTACAATGAGCAGTTCTTC
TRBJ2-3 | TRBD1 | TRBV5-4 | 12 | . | CASSEDRNTQYF | TGTGCCAGCAGTGAGGACAGGAATACGCAGTATTTT
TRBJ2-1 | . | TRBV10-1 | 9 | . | CANRYEQFF | TGCGCCAACCGGTATGAGCAGTTCTTC
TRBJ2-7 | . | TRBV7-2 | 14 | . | CASSLRQSSYEQYF | TGTGCCAGCAGCTTACGACAGAGCTCCTACGAGCAGTACTTC
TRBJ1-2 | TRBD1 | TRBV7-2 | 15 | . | CASSGGQGADYGYTF | TGTGCCAGCAGCGGGGGACAGGGGGCTGACTATGGCTACACCTTC
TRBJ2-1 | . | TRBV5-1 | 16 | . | CASSLPLVGVYNEQFF | TGCGCCAGCAGCCTTCCTTTAGTGGGAGTCTACAATGAGCAGTTCTTC
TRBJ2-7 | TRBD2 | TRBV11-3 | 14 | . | CASSLGLASGEQYF | TGTGCCAGCAGCTTAGGACTAGCCTCAGGCGAGCAGTACTTC
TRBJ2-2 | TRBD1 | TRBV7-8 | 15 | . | CASMPGTVNTGELFF | TGTGCCAGCATGCCCGGGACAGTAAACACCGGGGAGCTGTTTTTT
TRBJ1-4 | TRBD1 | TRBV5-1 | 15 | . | CASSLEGATNEKLFF | TGCGCCAGCAGCTTGGAGGGGGCCACTAATGAAAAACTGTTTTTT
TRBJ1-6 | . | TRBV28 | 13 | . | CASSLEGGSPLHF | TGTGCCAGCAGTTTAGAAGGGGGTTCACCCCTCCACTTT
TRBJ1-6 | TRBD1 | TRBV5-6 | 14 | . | CASRLRQGGSPLHF | TGTGCCAGCAGACTTAGACAGGGCGGGTCACCCCTCCACTTT
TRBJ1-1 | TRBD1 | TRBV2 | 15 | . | CASSRTSGQVTEAFF | TGTGCCAGCAGTCGCACTTCAGGACAGGTCACTGAAGCTTTCTTT
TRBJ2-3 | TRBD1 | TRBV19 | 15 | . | CASRGRGQSTDTQYF | TGTGCCAGCCGTGGCCGGGGACAGTCCACAGATACGCAGTATTTT
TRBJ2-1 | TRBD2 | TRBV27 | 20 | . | CASSLGVVSSGGLYTNEQFF | TGTGCCAGCAGTTTAGGAGTGGTGAGCAGCGGGGGGCTTTACACCAATGAGCAGTTCTTC
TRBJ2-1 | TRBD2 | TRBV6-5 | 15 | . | CASSYVGGPGNEQFF | TGTGCCAGCAGTTACGTGGGAGGGCCGGGCAATGAGCAGTTCTTC
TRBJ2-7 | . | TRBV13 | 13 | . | CASSFDRSYEQYF | TGTGCCAGCAGTTTTGACAGGTCCTACGAGCAGTACTTC
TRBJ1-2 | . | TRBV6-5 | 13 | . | CASRAQGISGYTF | TGTGCCAGCAGAGCACAGGGTATCAGCGGCTACACCTTC
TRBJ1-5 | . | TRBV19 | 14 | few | CASSFAESNQPQHF | TGTGCCAGTAGTTTTGCGGAAAGCAATCAGCCCCAGCATTTT
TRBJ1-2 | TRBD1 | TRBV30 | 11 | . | CAWSKGGGYTF | TGTGCCTGGAGTAAAGGGGGCGGCTACACCTTC
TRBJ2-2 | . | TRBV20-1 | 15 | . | CSASSGSMNTGELFF | TGCAGTGCTAGTAGTGGGAGTATGAACACCGGGGAGCTGTTTTTT
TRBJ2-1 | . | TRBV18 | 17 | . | CASSQTTGRSSYNEQFF | TGTGCCAGCTCACAAACCACTGGGCGAAGCTCCTACAATGAGCAGTTCTTC
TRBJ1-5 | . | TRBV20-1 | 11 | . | CSAQGHQPQHF | TGCAGTGCTCAGGGGCATCAGCCCCAGCATTTT
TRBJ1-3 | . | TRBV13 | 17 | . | CASSSGVLGRSGNTIYF | TGTGCCAGCAGCTCCGGGGTCCTAGGACGTTCTGGAAACACCATATATTTT
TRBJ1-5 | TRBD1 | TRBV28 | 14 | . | CASSRTGVGQPQHF | TGTGCCAGCAGCCGGACAGGGGTTGGGCAACCCCAGCATTTT
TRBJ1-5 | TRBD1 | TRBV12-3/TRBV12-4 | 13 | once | CASILQGGQPQHF | TGTGCCAGCATCTTACAGGGGGGACAGCCCCAGCATTTT
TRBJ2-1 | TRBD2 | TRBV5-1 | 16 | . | CASIFQGGSSYNEQFF | TGCGCCAGCATCTTTCAAGGCGGGAGCTCCTACAATGAGCAGTTCTTC
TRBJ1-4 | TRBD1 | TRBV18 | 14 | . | CASSPGQENEKLFF | TGTGCCAGCTCACCGGGACAGGAGAATGAAAAACTGTTTTTT
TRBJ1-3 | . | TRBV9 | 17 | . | CASSVGWGGGSGNTIYF | TGTGCCAGCAGCGTAGGATGGGGAGGTGGCTCTGGAAACACCATATATTTT
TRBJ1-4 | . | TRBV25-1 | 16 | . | CASSPPRARKNEKLFF | TGTGCCAGCAGTCCCCCCCGTGCCAGGAAGAATGAAAAACTGTTTTTT
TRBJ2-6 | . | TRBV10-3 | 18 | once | CAISDVYSRGSGANVLTF | TGTGCCATCAGTGATGTTTACAGCCGGGGCTCTGGGGCCAACGTCCTGACTTTC